The subject of this entry is one T cell receptor (beta chain). This clone appeared once. What antigen it recognizes has not been identified. Qualities for individual bases were not recorded, and no much larger clone is one base off. TCRbeta CDR3 regions were amplified from genomic DNA using the immunoSEQ Assay, a bias-controlled multiplex PCR. As for the authors' bioinformatics: Within the assay, amplification of reference gene primers was used to estimate how many nucleated cells each sample contained. To quantify the absolute abundance of each unique TCRbeta CDR3 rearrangement, sequence reads were collapsed and filtered. For each sample, productive Simpson clonality was calculated as the square root of Simpson's diversity index over productive rearrangements. This immuneACCESS table, as held by TCRdb, lists in-frame sequences with V and J called but not all clones. Of the missing ones, under half trace to an unresolved V gene in checked studies; the others have no known cause. V, J and clone size were drawn from that table, and D and trimming were deduced from the DNA. The sample table contains 300,000 to 350,000 clones; only one count was recorded for around 90% of them. Together, the top ten hold about 1% of the sample.

These data belong to a study of blood T cell repertoires in COVID-19 (dated by TCRdb to 2018 to 2020). The study in broad terms: The collaborator samples originated in the United States, Italy and Spain and spanned the acute and convalescent phases of COVID-19. The material from the prospective study consisted of cDNA or gDNA derived from T cells, B-cell-depleted T cells, or PBMCs. The dataset comprised deeply sampled blood TCRbeta repertoires from subjects exposed to, actively infected with, or recovered from COVID-19. A freely available public database, intended as a resource for researchers studying the immune response to SARS-CoV-2, is where the repertoires were released. The samples were drawn from two sources: the first 160 participants of the ongoing ImmuneRACE study, and 1,200 or so subjects contributed by 6 global collaborators. Nearly every sample came with metadata listing a de-identified subject ID, COVID-19 status, age in years and sex. HLA class I and class II types, where available, came from metadata supplied by the sample provider rather than from assay-based typing. The paper as a whole reports these results and caveats: The amount of clinical and demographic metadata varied by source and participant and was provided uncurated.

Via the germline V gene, CDR1 is MNHEY and CDR2 SVGAGI. V is shortened by 0 bases, J by 4 bases, and the region joining them spans 13 bases. Measured from the cysteine to the phenylalanine, the CDR3 is 16 residues long. This entry keeps only the CDR3 DNA: 48 bases, framed from base 1. In Seattle, one collaborating source enrolled patients while the infection was active and tracked those patients longitudinally over the course of disease. Whole blood was collected in K2EDTA tubes by collaborating institutions according to the institutions' own protocols. For TCRbeta analysis, collaborator samples were shipped as frozen whole blood, as isolated PBMCs, or as DNA extracted from either sample type.

The source is a woman in her forties with COVID-19, enrolled during active disease. In this chain, TRBV6-5 is recombined with TRBJ2-1, with TRBD2 tentatively as D gene (6 bases match). Specimen: peripheral blood. The bases read TGTGCCAGCAGTTACTCGGGGGGACTCACTTACAATGAGCAGTTCTTC. Its amino acids are CASSYSGGLTYNEQFF.